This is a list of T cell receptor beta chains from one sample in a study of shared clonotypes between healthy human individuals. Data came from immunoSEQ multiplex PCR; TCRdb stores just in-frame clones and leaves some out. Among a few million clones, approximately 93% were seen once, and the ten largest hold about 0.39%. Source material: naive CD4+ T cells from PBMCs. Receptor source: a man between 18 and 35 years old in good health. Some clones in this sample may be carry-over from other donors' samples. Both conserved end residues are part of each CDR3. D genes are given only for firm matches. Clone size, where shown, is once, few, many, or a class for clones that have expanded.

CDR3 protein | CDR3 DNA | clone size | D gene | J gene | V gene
CASSYAGTQETQYF | TGTGCCAGCAGTTATGCAGGCACTCAAGAGACCCAGTACTTC | - | - | TRBJ2-5 | TRBV6-5
CASSLGFGDTEAFF | TGCGCCAGCAGCTTGGGTTTCGGGGACACTGAAGCTTTCTTT | - | - | TRBJ1-1 | TRBV5-1
CASSLVAGGPNEQFF | TGCGCCAGCAGCTTGGTTGCGGGAGGGCCTAATGAGCAGTTCTTC | - | TRBD2 | TRBJ2-1 | TRBV5-1
CASSFRDTTYEQYF | TGTGCCAGCAGTTTCCGGGACACCACCTACGAGCAGTACTTC | - | - | TRBJ2-7 | TRBV27
CASSQDSNTEAELFF | TGTGCCAGCAGCCAAGATTCTAATACAGAGGCGGAACTGTTTTTT | - | - | TRBJ1-4 | TRBV4-2
CASRPVRGRLDTEAFF | TGTGCCAGCAGGCCAGTCAGGGGTCGGCTGGACACTGAAGCTTTCTTT | - | - | TRBJ1-1 | TRBV7-9
CASKSAGQGIAKNIQYF | TGTGCCAGCAAATCAGCGGGGCAGGGGATAGCCAAAAACATTCAGTACTTC | - | - | TRBJ2-4 | TRBV11-2
CASSPRVVSGRDEQFF | TGTGCCAGCAGCCCTCGGGTAGTTTCCGGTAGAGATGAGCAGTTCTTC | - | - | TRBJ2-1 | TRBV7-3
CASSPRANTEAFF | TGTGCCAGCTCACCACGGGCGAACACTGAAGCTTTCTTT | - | - | TRBJ1-1 | TRBV18
CATSRGPGIGEKLFF | TGTGCCACCAGCAGAGGCCCGGGTATCGGGGAAAAACTGTTTTTT | - | - | TRBJ1-4 | TRBV15
CASNEWGSGTGELFF | TGTGCCAGCAACGAGTGGGGGAGTGGCACCGGGGAGCTGTTTTTT | - | - | TRBJ2-2 | TRBV7-9
CASSPPGSSGNTIYF | TGTGCCAGCTCACCACCGGGGAGCTCTGGAAACACCATATATTTT | once | - | TRBJ1-3 | TRBV18
CASSVYESRGYEQFF | TGTGCCAGCAGCGTATATGAGTCCCGGGGCTATGAGCAGTTCTTC | - | - | TRBJ2-1 | TRBV9
CASSVAGLEGGYTF | TGTGCCAGCAGCGTCGCGGGGTTGGAGGGCGGCTACACCTTC | once | - | TRBJ1-2 | TRBV9